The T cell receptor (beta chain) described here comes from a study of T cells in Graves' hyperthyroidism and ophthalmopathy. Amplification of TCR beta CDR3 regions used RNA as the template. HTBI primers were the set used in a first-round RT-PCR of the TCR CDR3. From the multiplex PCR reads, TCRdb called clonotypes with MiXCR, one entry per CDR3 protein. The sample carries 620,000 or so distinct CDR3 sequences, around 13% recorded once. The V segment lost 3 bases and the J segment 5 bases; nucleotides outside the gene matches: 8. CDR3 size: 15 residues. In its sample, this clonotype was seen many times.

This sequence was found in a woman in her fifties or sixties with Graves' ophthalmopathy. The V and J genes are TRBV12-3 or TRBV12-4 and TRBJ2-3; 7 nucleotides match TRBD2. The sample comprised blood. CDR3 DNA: TGTGCCAGCAGTTTGGGAGGGTGGGTAGAAGATACGCAGTATTTT. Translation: CASSLGGWVEDTQYF.